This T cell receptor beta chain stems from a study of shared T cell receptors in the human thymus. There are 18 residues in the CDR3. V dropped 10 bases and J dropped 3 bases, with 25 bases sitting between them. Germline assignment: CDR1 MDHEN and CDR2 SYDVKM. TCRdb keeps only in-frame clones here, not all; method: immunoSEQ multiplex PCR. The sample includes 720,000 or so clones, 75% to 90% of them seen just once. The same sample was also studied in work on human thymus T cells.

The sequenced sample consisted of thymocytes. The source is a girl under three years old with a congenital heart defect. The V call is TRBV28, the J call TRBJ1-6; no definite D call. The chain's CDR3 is CATFTSSEEPFYNSPLHF. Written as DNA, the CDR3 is TGTGCCACCTTTACGTCCTCTGAGGAGCCCTTCTATAATTCACCCCTCCACTTT. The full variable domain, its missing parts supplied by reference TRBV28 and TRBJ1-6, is DVKVTQSSRYLVKRTGEKVFLECVQDMDHENMFWYRQDPGLGLRLIYFSYDVKMKEKGDIPEGYSVSREKKERFSLILESASTNQTSMYLCATFTSSEEPFYNSPLHFGNGTRLTVT.